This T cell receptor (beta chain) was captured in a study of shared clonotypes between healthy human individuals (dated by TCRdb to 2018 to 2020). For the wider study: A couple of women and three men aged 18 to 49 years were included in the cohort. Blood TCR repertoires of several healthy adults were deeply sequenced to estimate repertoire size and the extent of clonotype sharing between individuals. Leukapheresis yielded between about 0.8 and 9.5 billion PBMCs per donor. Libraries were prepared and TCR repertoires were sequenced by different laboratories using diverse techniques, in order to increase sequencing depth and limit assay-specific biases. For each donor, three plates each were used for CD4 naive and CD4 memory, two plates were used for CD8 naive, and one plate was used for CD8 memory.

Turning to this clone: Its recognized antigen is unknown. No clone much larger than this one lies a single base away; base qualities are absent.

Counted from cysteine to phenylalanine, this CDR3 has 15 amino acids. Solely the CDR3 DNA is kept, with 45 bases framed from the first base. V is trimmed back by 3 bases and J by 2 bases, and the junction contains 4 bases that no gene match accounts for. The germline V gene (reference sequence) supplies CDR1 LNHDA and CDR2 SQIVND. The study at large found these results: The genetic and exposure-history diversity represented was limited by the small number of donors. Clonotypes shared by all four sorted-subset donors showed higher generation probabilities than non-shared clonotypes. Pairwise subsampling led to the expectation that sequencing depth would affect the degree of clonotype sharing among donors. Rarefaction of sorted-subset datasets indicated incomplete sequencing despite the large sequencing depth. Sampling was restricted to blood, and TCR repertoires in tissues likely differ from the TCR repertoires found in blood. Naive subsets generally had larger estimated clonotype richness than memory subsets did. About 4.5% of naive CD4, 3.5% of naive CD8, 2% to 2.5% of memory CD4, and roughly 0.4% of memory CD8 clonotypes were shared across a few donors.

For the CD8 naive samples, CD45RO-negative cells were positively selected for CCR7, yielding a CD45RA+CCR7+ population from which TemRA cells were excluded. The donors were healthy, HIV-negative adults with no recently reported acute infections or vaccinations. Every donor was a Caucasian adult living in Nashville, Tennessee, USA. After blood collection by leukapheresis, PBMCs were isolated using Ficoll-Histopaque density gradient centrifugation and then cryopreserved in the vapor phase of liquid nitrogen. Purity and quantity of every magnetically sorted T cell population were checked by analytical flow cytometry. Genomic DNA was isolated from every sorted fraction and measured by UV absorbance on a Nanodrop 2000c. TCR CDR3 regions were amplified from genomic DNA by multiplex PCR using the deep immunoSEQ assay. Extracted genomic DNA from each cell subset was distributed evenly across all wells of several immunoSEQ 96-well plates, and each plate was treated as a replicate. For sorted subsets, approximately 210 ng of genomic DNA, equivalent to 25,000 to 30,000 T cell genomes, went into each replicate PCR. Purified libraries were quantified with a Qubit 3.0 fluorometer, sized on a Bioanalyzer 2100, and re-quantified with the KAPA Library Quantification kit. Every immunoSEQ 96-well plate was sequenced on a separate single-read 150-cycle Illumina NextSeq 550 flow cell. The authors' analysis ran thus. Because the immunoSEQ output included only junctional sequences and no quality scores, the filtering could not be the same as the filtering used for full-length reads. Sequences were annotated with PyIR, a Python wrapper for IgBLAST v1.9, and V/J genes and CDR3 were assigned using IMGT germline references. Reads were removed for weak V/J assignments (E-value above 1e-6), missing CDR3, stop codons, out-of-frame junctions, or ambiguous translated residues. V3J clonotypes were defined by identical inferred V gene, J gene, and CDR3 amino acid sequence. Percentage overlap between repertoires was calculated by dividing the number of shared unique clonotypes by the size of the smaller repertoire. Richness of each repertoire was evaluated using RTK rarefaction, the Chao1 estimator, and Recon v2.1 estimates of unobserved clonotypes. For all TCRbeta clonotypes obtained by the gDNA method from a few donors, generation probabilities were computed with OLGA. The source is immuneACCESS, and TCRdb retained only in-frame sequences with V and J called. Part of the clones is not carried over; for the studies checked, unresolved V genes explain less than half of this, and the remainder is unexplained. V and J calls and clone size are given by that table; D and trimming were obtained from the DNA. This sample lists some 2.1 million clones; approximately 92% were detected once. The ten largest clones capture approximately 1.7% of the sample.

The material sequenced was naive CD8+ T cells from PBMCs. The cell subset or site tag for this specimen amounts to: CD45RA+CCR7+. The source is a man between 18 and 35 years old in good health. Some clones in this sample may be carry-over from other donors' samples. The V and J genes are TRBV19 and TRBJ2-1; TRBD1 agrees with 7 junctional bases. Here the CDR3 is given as CASSITGQPYNEQFF. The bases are TGTGCCAGTAGTATCACGGGACAGCCCTACAATGAGCAGTTCTTC.